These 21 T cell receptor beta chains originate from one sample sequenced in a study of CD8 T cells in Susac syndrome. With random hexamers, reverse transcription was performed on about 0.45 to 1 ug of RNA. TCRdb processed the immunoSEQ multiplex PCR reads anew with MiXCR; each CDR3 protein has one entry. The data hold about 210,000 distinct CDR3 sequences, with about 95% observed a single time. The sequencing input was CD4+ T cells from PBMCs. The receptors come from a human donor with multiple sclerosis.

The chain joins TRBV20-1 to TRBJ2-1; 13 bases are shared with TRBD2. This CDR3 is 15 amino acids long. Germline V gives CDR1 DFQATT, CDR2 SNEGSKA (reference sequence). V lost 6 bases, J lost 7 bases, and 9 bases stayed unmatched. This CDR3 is CSAPTGLAGSNEQFF. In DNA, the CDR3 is TGCAGTGCCCCAACGGGACTAGCGGGATCAAATGAGCAGTTCTTC.

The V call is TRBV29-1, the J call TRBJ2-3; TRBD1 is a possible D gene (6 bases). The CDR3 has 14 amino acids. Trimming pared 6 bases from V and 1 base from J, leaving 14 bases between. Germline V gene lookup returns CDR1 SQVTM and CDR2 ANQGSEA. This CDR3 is CSVDGTLGTDTQYF. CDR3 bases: TGCAGCGTAGACGGGACATTAGGCACAGATACGCAGTATTTT.

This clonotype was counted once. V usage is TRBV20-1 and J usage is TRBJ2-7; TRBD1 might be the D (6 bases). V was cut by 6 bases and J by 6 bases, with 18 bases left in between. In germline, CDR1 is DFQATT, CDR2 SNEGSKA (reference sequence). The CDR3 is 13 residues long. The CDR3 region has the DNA TGCAGTGCCGAGAGGGGGATGGCGCGCGAGCAGTACTTC. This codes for CSAERGMAREQYF.

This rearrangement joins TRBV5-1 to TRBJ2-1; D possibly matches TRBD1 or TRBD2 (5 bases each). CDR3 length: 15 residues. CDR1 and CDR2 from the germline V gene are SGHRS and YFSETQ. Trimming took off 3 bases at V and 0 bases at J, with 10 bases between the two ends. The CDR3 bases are TGCGCCAGCAGCTCGGGACCAAGCTCCTACAATGAGCAGTTCTTC. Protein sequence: CASSSGPSSYNEQFF.

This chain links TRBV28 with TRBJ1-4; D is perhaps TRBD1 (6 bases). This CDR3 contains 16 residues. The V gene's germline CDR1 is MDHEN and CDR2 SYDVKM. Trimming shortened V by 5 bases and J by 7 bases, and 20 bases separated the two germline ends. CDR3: CASSGSTGTWAEKLFF. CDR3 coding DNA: TGTGCCAGCAGTGGTTCTACCGGGACATGGGCTGAAAAACTGTTTTTT. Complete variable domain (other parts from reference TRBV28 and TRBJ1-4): DVKVTQSSRYLVKRTGEKVFLECVQDMDHENMFWYRQDPGLGLRLIYFSYDVKMKEKGDIPEGYSVSREKKERFSLILESASTNQTSMYLCASSGSTGTWAEKLFFGSGTQLSVL.

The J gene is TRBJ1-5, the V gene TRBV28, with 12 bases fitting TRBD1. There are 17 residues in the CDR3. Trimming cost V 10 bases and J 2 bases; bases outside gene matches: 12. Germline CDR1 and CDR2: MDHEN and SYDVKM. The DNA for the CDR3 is TGTGCCACCTACGGGACAGGGGGCCCATGGGGCAATCAGCCCCAGCATTTT. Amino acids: CATYGTGGPWGNQPQHF. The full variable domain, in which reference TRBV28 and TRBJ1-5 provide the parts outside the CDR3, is DVKVTQSSRYLVKRTGEKVFLECVQDMDHENMFWYRQDPGLGLRLIYFSYDVKMKEKGDIPEGYSVSREKKERFSLILESASTNQTSMYLCATYGTGGPWGNQPQHFGDGTRLSIL.

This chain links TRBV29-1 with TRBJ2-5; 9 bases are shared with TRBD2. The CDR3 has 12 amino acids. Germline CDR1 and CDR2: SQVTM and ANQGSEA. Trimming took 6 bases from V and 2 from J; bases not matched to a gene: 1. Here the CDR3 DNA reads TGCAGCGTGACTAGCGGACAAGAGACCCAGTACTTC. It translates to CSVTSGQETQYF.

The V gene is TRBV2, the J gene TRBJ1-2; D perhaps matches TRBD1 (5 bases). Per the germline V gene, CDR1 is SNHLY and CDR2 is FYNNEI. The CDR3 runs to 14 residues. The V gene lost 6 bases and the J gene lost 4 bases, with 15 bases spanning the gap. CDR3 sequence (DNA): TGTGCCAGCAGGAATCGACAGAGGAGCTATGGCTACACCTTC. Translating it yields CASRNRQRSYGYTF.

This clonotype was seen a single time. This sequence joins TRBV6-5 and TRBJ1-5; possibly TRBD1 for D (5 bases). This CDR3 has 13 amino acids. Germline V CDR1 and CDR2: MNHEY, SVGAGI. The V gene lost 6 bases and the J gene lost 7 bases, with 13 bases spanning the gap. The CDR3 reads CASRNRPQQPQHF. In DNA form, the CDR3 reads TGTGCCAGCAGAAACAGGCCCCAACAGCCCCAGCATTTT.

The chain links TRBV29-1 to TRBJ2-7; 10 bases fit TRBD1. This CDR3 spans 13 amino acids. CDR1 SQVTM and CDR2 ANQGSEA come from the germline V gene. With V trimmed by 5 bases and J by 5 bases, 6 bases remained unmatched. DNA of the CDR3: TGCAGCGTTTGGGACAGGGGTGTCCACGAGCAGTACTTC. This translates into CSVWDRGVHEQYF.

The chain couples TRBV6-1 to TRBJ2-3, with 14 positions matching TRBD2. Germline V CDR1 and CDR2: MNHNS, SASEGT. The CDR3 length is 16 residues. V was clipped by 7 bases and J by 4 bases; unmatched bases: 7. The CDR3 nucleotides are TGTGCCAGCACCCAGACTAGCGGGAGGGCCGCAGATACGCAGTATTTT. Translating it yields CASTQTSGRAADTQYF.

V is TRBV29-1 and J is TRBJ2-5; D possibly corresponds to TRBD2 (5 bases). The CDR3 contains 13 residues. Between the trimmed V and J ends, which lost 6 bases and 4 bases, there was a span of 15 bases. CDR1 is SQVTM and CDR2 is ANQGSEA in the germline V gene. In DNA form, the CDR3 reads TGCAGCGTGCGTCCTTCTAGCCCAGAGACCCAGTACTTC. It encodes CSVRPSSPETQYF.

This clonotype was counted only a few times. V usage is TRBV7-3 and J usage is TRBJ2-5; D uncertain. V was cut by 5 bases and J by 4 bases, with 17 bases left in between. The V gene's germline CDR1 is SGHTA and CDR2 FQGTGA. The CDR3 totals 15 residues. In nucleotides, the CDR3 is TGTGCCAGCAGCCCTACCCGGCCGATCGGAGAGACCCAGTACTTC. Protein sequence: CASSPTRPIGETQYF.

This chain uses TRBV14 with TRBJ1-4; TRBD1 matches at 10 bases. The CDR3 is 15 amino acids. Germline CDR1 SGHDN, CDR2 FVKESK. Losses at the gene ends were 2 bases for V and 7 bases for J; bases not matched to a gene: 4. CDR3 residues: CASSQLTGGGEKLFF. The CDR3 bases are TGTGCCAGCAGCCAACTGACAGGGGGCGGTGAAAAACTGTTTTTT.

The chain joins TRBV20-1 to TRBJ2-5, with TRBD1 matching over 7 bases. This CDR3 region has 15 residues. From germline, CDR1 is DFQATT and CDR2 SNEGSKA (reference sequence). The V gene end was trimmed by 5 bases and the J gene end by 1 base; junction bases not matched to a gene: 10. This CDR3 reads CSASTRTGRQETQYF. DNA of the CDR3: TGCAGTGCTTCCACCCGGACAGGCCGCCAAGAGACCCAGTACTTC.

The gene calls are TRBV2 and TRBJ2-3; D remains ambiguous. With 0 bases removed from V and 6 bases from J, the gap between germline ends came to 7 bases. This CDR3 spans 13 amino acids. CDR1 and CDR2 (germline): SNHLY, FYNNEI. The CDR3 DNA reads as TGTGCCAGCAGTGAAGCGGGTTGGGATACGCAGTATTTT. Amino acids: CASSEAGWDTQYF.

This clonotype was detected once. As DNA, the CDR3 is TGTGCCAGTCGATCGCGGGCAGAAGAGACCCAGTACTTC. It encodes CASRSRAEETQYF. This chain joins TRBV19 and TRBJ2-5; tentative D call: TRBD2 (5 bases). Germline V CDR1 and CDR2: LNHDA, SQIVND (reference sequence). The CDR3 is made up of 13 amino acids. The germline V and J ends were trimmed by 8 bases and 3 bases, with 13 bases remaining between them.

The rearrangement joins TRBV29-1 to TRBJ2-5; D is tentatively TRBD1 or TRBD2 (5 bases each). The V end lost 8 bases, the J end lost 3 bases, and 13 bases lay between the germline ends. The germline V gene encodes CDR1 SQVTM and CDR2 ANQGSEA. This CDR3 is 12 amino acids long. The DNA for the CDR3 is TGCAGCACCCGGGACCCCAAAGAGACCCAGTACTTC. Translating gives CSTRDPKETQYF.

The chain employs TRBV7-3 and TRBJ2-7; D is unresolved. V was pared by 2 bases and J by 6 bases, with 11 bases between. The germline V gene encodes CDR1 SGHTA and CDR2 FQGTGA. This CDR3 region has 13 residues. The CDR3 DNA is TGTGCCAGCAGCTTAGCCCCAGGACGCGAGCAGTACTTC. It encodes CASSLAPGREQYF.

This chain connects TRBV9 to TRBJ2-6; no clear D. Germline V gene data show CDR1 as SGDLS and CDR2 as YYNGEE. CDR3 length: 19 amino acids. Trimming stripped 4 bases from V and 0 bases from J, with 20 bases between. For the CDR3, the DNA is TGTGCCAGCAGCCCCCGGCGTCACCCGTCGTACTCTGGGGCCAACGTCCTGACTTTC. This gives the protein CASSPRRHPSYSGANVLTF.

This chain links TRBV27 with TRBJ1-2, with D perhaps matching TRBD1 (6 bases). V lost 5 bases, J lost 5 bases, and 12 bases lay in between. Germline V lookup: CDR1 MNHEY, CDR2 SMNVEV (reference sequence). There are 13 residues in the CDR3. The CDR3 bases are TGTGCCAGCAGTGTCGACAGGTGGTATGGCTACACCTTC. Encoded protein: CASSVDRWYGYTF.